Included here is one T cell receptor beta chain sequence, with context. Its antigen remains unknown. Other nucleotide sequences from this sample produce the same CDR3. The CDR3 is 15 amino acids. Germline assignment: CDR1 SGHRS and CDR2 YFSETQ. Trimming at V came to 0 bases and at J to 0 bases, leaving 3 bases not matched to a gene. Method: immunoSEQ multiplex PCR; TCRdb's copy keeps in-frame clones and lacks some. The table has fewer than 150,000 clones, more than 90% seen once. The source of the sample is a study of graft-versus-host responses after intestinal transplantation. Study as a whole: Each of the recipients got a multivisceral, liver-intestinal, or isolated intestinal transplant.

General observations from the study: An association linked early post-transplant HvG declines with peak circulating GvH clone levels.

Source: unstimulated CD4+ T cells sorted from spleen or lymph node cells, taken before intestinal transplant. This sequence was found in a human donor who received an intestinal transplant. The V and J genes are TRBV5-1 and TRBJ2-7; 7 nucleotides match TRBD2. The CDR3, as DNA: TGCGCCAGCAGCTTGGTCGGGGGGAGCTCCTACGAGCAGTACTTC. The encoded protein is CASSLVGGSSYEQYF.